A single sample gave rise to the 27 T cell receptor beta chains below, sequenced in a study of control samples from healthy donors and cancer patients. Some clones are missing from TCRdb's copy, which holds only in-frame ones; the method was immunoSEQ multiplex PCR. The sample contains 130,000 or so clones, around 90% of which appear only once. Sequenced input: blood. The receptors come from a man between 18 and 29 years old in good health.

The V and J genes are TRBV5-6 and TRBJ2-1; 12 positions agree with TRBD1. J lost 5 bases, V lost 5 bases, and 11 bases had no gene match. CDR1 and CDR2 from the germline V gene are SGHDT and YYEEEE. The CDR3 extends over 17 amino acids. CDR3 region: CASRFAGDRGLNNEQFF. The CDR3 DNA reads TGTGCCAGCAGGTTTGCGGGGGACAGGGGGCTGAACAATGAGCAGTTCTTC.

This rearrangement joins TRBV4-1 to TRBJ2-3; D gene ambiguous. This CDR3 contains 16 residues. The V and J ends lost 2 bases and 4 bases respectively, with 16 bases between them. Germline values: CDR1 MGHRA, CDR2 YSYEKL. The CDR3 coding sequence is TGCGCCAGCAGCCAACAGGTGGTTTCGGCGGCAGATACGCAGTATTTT. This sequence encodes CASSQQVVSAADTQYF.

The chain recombines TRBV3-1 (or the pseudogene TRBV3-2) with TRBJ2-5, with TRBD2 identical over 8 bases. The CDR3 has 14 residues. The germline V gene encodes CDR1 LGHDT and CDR2 YNNKEL (reference sequence). V trimming: 3 bases; J trimming: 3 bases; junction bases outside the gene matches: 3. The chain's CDR3 is CASSHPGGEETQYF. The CDR3 DNA follows: TGTGCCAGCAGCCACCCGGGAGGGGAAGAGACCCAGTACTTC.

The chain links TRBV11-3 to TRBJ2-7; D is possibly TRBD1 (5 bases). The CDR3 totals 15 residues. From germline, CDR1 is SGHNT and CDR2 YENEEA. V lost 0 bases and J 4 bases, leaving 13 bases between the germline ends. This chain's CDR3 is CASSLDGQDKYEQYF. The CDR3 coding sequence is TGTGCCAGCAGCTTAGATGGGCAGGACAAATACGAGCAGTACTTC.

As concerns this clone: Other DNA sequences in this specimen translate into the identical CDR3. The CDR3: CSVERGTYNEQFF. CDR3 nucleotides: TGCAGCGTTGAGCGGGGGACCTACAATGAGCAGTTCTTC. The V call is TRBV29-1, the J call TRBJ2-1; the match to TRBD2 covers 7 bases. V was clipped by 3 bases and J by 2 bases; unmatched bases: 1. This CDR3 is built from 13 residues. CDR1 SQVTM and CDR2 ANQGSEA come from the germline V gene.

The gene calls are TRBV5-4 and TRBJ2-2; 12 positions agree with TRBD1. Trimming took 4 bases from V and 6 from J; bases not matched to a gene: 10. Germline V gene lookup returns CDR1 SGHNT and CDR2 YYREEE (reference sequence). CDR3 size: 17 residues. As DNA, the CDR3 is TGTGCCAGCAGCCAGGGACAGGGGGCTGAGGTGTCCGGGGAGCTGTTTTTT. Protein sequence: CASSQGQGAEVSGELFF.

This chain joins TRBV10-3 and TRBJ2-7, with D unresolved. V shed 0 bases and J shed 1 base, with 10 bases lying between them. CDR1 ENHRY and CDR2 SYGVKD come from the germline V gene. CDR3 size: 15 residues. CDR3 loop: CAISESVTGSYEQYF. CDR3 nucleotides: TGTGCCATCAGTGAGTCGGTAACGGGTTCCTACGAGCAGTACTTC.

The rearrangement joins TRBV7-2 to TRBJ2-1, with unresolved D. The CDR3 totals 11 residues. V was clipped by 5 bases and J by 2 bases, with 1 base between them. Germline V gives CDR1 SGHTA, CDR2 FQGNSA. As DNA, the CDR3 is TGTGCCAGCAGCCCCTACAATGAGCAGTTCTTC. Translating gives CASSPYNEQFF. The full variable domain, rest sourced from reference TRBV7-2 and TRBJ2-1, is GAGVSQSPSNKVTEKGKDVELRCDPISGHTALYWYRQSLGQGLEFLIYFQGNSAPDKSGLPSDRFSAERTGGSVSTLTIQRTQQEDSAVYLCASSPYNEQFFGPGTRLTVL.

The chain is built from TRBV27 and TRBJ2-7; D call uncertain. CDR3 length equals 11 residues. The germline V and J ends were trimmed by 5 bases and 1 base, with 3 bases remaining between them. Germline V gene data show CDR1 as MNHEY and CDR2 as SMNVEV (reference sequence). In DNA form, the CDR3 reads TGTGCCAGCAGTCGTTCCTACGAGCAGTACTTC. This encodes CASSRSYEQYF.

Concerning this clone: Relative to the germline gene, one junction end is altered; a read error may explain this. The rearrangement links TRBV30 to TRBJ2-7; D is perhaps TRBD2 (6 bases). The CDR3 has 13 residues. Germline values: CDR1 GTSNPN, CDR2 SVGIG (reference sequence). The CDR3: CAWSVFWSHMGGF. The CDR3 DNA follows: TGTGCCTGGAGTGTCTTTTGGTCCCACATGGGGGGCTTC.

The chain has TRBV2 and TRBJ1-2; D possibly corresponds to TRBD1 (6 bases). Trimming removed 4 bases from V and 3 bases from J, with 15 bases in between. Looked up from germline, CDR1 is SNHLY and CDR2 is FYNNEI. The CDR3 sequence is 15 residues long. CDR3 protein: CASSAGGGPDYGYTF. The CDR3 coding sequence is TGTGCCAGCAGTGCCGGAGGGGGGCCGGACTATGGCTACACCTTC.

V gene TRBV30 combines with J gene TRBJ2-3; D might be TRBD1 or TRBD2, each matching 5 bases. Germline V gene lookup returns CDR1 GTSNPN and CDR2 SVGIG (reference sequence). V was shortened by 2 bases and J by 2 bases, with 11 bases between the two germline ends. The CDR3 runs to 14 residues. The CDR3, as DNA: TGTGCCTGGAGTCGCAGGGAGATCACAGATACGCAGTATTTT. Amino acid sequence: CAWSRREITDTQYF.

This sequence joins TRBV7-9 and TRBJ2-5; 7 bases map to TRBD2. V was clipped by 5 bases and J by 3 bases; unmatched bases: 9. Looked up from germline, CDR1 is SEHNR and CDR2 is FQNEAQ (reference sequence). This CDR3 region has 15 residues. The CDR3: CASSHRPGGEETQYF. The CDR3 DNA reads TGTGCCAGCAGCCACCGACCGGGGGGTGAAGAGACCCAGTACTTC.

J is TRBJ2-2 and V is TRBV27; 10 bases align to TRBD2. In germline, CDR1 is MNHEY, CDR2 SMNVEV (reference sequence). The CDR3 loop spans 16 amino acids. V lost 7 bases to trimming and J lost 1 base; unmatched junction nucleotides: 6. The CDR3 DNA reads as TGTGCCAGCATTGGGAGCGGGGGGGAGAACACCGGGGAGCTGTTTTTT. It encodes CASIGSGGENTGELFF.

The chain is built from TRBV19 and TRBJ2-7; the D gene could be TRBD1 or TRBD2 (5 bases each). The CDR3 totals 14 residues. Germline V CDR1 and CDR2: LNHDA, SQIVND (reference sequence). Trimming left V 2 bases short and J 7 bases short, with 15 bases between. The chain's CDR3 is CASSISTSEGEQYF. The DNA of the CDR3 is TGTGCCAGTAGTATAAGTACCTCCGAGGGGGAGCAGTACTTC.

The V gene is TRBV29-1, the J gene TRBJ1-2; TRBD1 matches at 7 bases. This CDR3 spans 17 amino acids. Germline-derived CDR1 and CDR2 are SQVTM and ANQGSEA. The junction had 23 bases not matched to a gene; V was cut back by 8 bases and J by 5 bases. The CDR3 DNA is TGCAGCATTCCAGAGTCGGGGACAGTAGATCTCCTATATGGCTACACCTTC. Translated: CSIPESGTVDLLYGYTF.

The V and J genes are TRBV6-6 and TRBJ2-5; D is possibly TRBD1 or TRBD2 (7 bases each). Germline CDR1 and CDR2: MNHNY and SVGAGI (reference sequence). The CDR3 consists of 14 residues. The V gene lost 2 bases and the J gene lost 5 bases, with 12 bases spanning the gap. DNA for the CDR3: TGTGCCAGCAGTTACGACAGGGAGGGGGAGACCCAGTACTTC. Translated, it gives CASSYDREGETQYF.

V gene TRBV3-1 (or the pseudogene TRBV3-2) combines with J gene TRBJ1-1; D is undetermined. With 4 bases removed from V and 0 bases from J, the gap between germline ends came to 12 bases. CDR1 LGHDT and CDR2 YNNKEL come from the germline V gene (reference sequence). The CDR3 is 15 amino acids. CDR3 loop: CASSPPWWMNTEAFF. CDR3 nucleotides: TGTGCCAGCAGCCCTCCGTGGTGGATGAACACTGAAGCTTTCTTT.

J is TRBJ2-2 and V is TRBV19; either TRBD1 or TRBD2 may fit D (5 bases each). Germline V gene lookup returns CDR1 LNHDA and CDR2 SQIVND (reference sequence). The V and J ends lost 4 bases and 0 bases respectively, with 9 bases between them. This CDR3 is built from 15 residues. The CDR3 nucleotides read TGTGCCAGTAGTAAGGGGACGGCGAACACCGGGGAGCTGTTTTTT. It encodes CASSKGTANTGELFF.

V usage is TRBV28 and J usage is TRBJ1-3, with a possible D match to TRBD1 (6 bases). V was pared by 1 base and J by 4 bases, with 14 bases between. Germline CDR1 reads MDHEN; CDR2 reads SYDVKM. The CDR3 runs to 16 residues. The CDR3 DNA sequence: TGTGCCAGCAGTTTATCCCCAGGGGTAGGAGGAAACACCATATATTTT. This codes for CASSLSPGVGGNTIYF.

The CDR3 nucleotides read TGCGCCAGCAGCCAAGAATTTTCGGGGGTGCGCGACACCATATATTTT. As protein: CASSQEFSGVRDTIYF. The genes are TRBV4-1 and TRBJ1-3; perhaps TRBD1 as D (5 bases). V was pared by 0 bases and J by 8 bases, with 17 bases between. The V gene's germline CDR1 is MGHRA and CDR2 YSYEKL. CDR3 length: 16 residues.

This chain connects TRBV5-5 to TRBJ2-6; 9 nucleotides line up with TRBD1. The CDR3 is made up of 16 amino acids. Trimming removed 2 bases from V and 4 bases from J; junction bases left unmatched: 4. The germline V gene has CDR1 SGHKS and CDR2 YYEKEE (reference sequence). The CDR3 DNA reads as TGTGCCAGCAGCTTACAGGGGGCGGCCGGGGCCAACGTCCTGACTTTC. Translation: CASSLQGAAGANVLTF.

This chain connects TRBV7-2 to TRBJ2-5; TRBD2 is a possible D gene (6 bases). This CDR3 comprises 15 residues. Trimming removed 5 bases from V and 3 bases from J, with 16 bases in between. CDR1 is SGHTA and CDR2 is FQGNSA in the germline V gene. This CDR3 is CASSPPWAGKETQYF. CDR3 nucleotides: TGTGCCAGCAGCCCACCCTGGGCGGGGAAAGAGACCCAGTACTTC.

This clone showed up just once. The V gene is TRBV10-3, the J gene TRBJ1-4; D unresolved. The V end was cut by 3 bases, the J end by 8 bases, with 13 bases between. CDR3 size: 14 residues. Germline V CDR1 and CDR2: ENHRY, SYGVKD. CDR3 residues: CAISDQGGKEKLFF. The CDR3 DNA follows: TGTGCCATCAGTGACCAAGGTGGAAAGGAAAAACTGTTTTTT.

This chain connects TRBV27 to TRBJ1-5; D gene unclear. The CDR3 contains 12 residues. Looked up from germline, CDR1 is MNHEY and CDR2 is SMNVEV (reference sequence). V was cut by 5 bases and J by 4 bases, with 6 bases left in between. For the CDR3, the DNA is TGTGCCAGCAGTCCCGGGAATCAGCCCCAGCATTTT. Encoded protein: CASSPGNQPQHF.

The chain recombines TRBV6-4 with TRBJ2-7; 11 bases line up with TRBD1. The CDR3 totals 15 residues. The junction had 6 bases not matched to a gene; V was cut back by 6 bases and J by 2 bases. Germline V gene sequence: CDR1 MRHNA, CDR2 SNTAGT. DNA of the CDR3: TGTGCCAGCAGCCTCGGGACAGGGGGAACCTACGAGCAGTACTTC. This encodes CASSLGTGGTYEQYF.

This chain uses TRBV9 with TRBJ1-4, with D perhaps TRBD1 (5 bases). The CDR3 is 16 residues long. CDR1 is SGDLS and CDR2 is YYNGEE in the germline V gene. V dropped 4 bases and J dropped 8 bases, with 21 bases sitting between them. CDR3 sequence (DNA): TGTGCCAGCAGCCGGGCCCCCCAAGGGGCGCTGGAAAAACTGTTTTTT. Its translation is CASSRAPQGALEKLFF.